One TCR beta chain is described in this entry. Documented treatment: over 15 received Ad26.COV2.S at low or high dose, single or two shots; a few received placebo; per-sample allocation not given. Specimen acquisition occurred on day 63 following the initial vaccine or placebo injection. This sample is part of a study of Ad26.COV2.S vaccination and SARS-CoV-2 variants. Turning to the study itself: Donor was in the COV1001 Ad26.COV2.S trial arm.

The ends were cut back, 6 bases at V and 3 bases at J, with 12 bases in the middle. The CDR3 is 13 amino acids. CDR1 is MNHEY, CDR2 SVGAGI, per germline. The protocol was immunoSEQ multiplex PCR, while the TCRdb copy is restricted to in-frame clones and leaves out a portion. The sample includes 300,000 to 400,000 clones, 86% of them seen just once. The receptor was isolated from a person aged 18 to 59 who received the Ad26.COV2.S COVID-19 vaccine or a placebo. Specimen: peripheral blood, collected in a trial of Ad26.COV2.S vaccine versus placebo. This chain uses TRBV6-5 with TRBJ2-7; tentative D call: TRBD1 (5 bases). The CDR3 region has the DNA TGTGCCAGCAGCCAGGGCCCGCTCTACGAGCAGTACTTC. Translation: CASSQGPLYEQYF.